The next 24 T cell receptor beta chains were all read from a single sample in a study of blood T cell repertoires in COVID-19. Libraries were prepared by immunoSEQ multiplex PCR; TCRdb keeps only in-frame clonotypes and omits some of them. There are about 130,000 clones in the sample; approximately 83% occur only once, and approximately 9.2% lies in the top ten. The sample was PBMCs or T cells enriched from blood (not recorded which). These receptors were collected from a man aged 45-65 years who had recovered from COVID-19.

This clone came up a few times. V is TRBV5-1 and J is TRBJ1-2; the D is unclear. This CDR3 spans 15 amino acids. Germline lookup yields CDR1 SGHRS and CDR2 YFSETQ. V lost 0 bases to trimming and J lost 6 bases, with 15 bases between them. This CDR3 is CASSLEGRSSDGYTF. The CDR3 DNA reads TGCGCCAGCAGCTTGGAAGGTAGGAGTTCAGATGGCTACACCTTC.

The chain uses TRBV9 and TRBJ2-1; 8 nucleotides match TRBD2. V shed 4 bases, J shed 5 bases, and the junction held 2 bases outside the gene matches. The CDR3 is made up of 13 amino acids. In germline, CDR1 is SGDLS, CDR2 YYNGEE. The CDR3 reads CASSSGLDNEQFF. The DNA for the CDR3 is TGTGCCAGCAGCTCGGGACTAGACAATGAGCAGTTCTTC.

This clone was seen only a few times. This chain links TRBV10-2 with TRBJ2-2, with D unresolved. The CDR3 has 13 residues. V gave up 7 bases and J gave up 5 bases, with 11 bases separating them. Germline lookup yields CDR1 WSHSY and CDR2 SAAADI. CDR3 loop: CASTPGGTGELFF. The CDR3 nucleotides are TGCGCCAGCACCCCTGGCGGAACCGGGGAGCTGTTTTTT.

This chain connects TRBV5-1 to TRBJ1-6, with 7 bases lining up with TRBD1. CDR1 is SGHRS and CDR2 is YFSETQ in the germline V gene. CDR3 length: 15 amino acids. V trimming: 3 bases; J trimming: 10 bases; junction bases outside the gene matches: 10. The CDR3 nucleotides are TGCGCCAGCAGCTCTACTACAGGGGAAGGCTCACCCCTCCACTTT. It encodes CASSSTTGEGSPLHF.

The chain uses TRBV6-5 and TRBJ1-3; the D gene is possibly TRBD1 (6 bases). This CDR3 is 15 amino acids long. The germline CDR1 and CDR2 sequences are MNHEY and SVGAGI. V lost 6 bases, J lost 0 bases, and 12 bases lay in between. CDR3 amino acids: CASRGQYASGNTIYF. The CDR3 region has the DNA TGTGCCAGCAGAGGACAGTACGCCTCTGGAAACACCATATATTTT.

J is TRBJ1-1 and V is TRBV18, with a possible D match to TRBD1 (6 bases). Germline V gives CDR1 KGHSH, CDR2 LQKENI. V shed 0 bases and J shed 4 bases, with 15 bases lying between them. CDR3 length: 16 residues. The CDR3 spells CASSPPGGGAVTEAFF. CDR3 coding DNA: TGTGCCAGCTCACCACCGGGTGGGGGCGCCGTCACTGAAGCTTTCTTT.

This clone was counted once. The V gene is TRBV5-6, the J gene TRBJ1-1; 8 positions match TRBD1. V shed 3 bases, J shed 0 bases, and the junction held 1 base outside the gene matches. CDR3 length equals 14 residues. CDR1 and CDR2 (germline): SGHDT, YYEEEE. The CDR3 coding sequence is TGTGCCAGCAGCTGGGGACAGGTGAACACTGAAGCTTTCTTT. This codes for CASSWGQVNTEAFF.

The chain uses TRBV27 and TRBJ1-2; maybe TRBD1 (5 bases). Trimming pared 5 bases from V and 3 bases from J, leaving 16 bases between. CDR3 size: 15 residues. Germline V gene lookup returns CDR1 MNHEY and CDR2 SMNVEV (reference sequence). In nucleotides, the CDR3 is TGTGCCAGCAGTCCAGATGGACGGGGGTACTATGGCTACACCTTC. It is translated as CASSPDGRGYYGYTF.

The CDR3 DNA reads TGTGCCAGCAGTGAACTCCAGGGGGGTCGTTGGGAGCAGTACTTC. This gives the protein CASSELQGGRWEQYF. The chain combines TRBV2 with TRBJ2-7, with a possible D match to TRBD1 (7 bases). CDR1 is SNHLY, CDR2 FYNNEI, per germline. This CDR3 region has 15 residues. Trimming stripped 2 bases from V and 7 bases from J, with 18 bases between.

The chain combines TRBV29-1 with TRBJ1-2; D call uncertain. CDR1 and CDR2 (germline): SQVTM, ANQGSEA. The CDR3 has 11 amino acids. V was cut by 7 bases and J by 10 bases, with 16 bases left in between. DNA for the CDR3: TGCAGCGAGCGGGAGATTCTTTCCTACACCTTC. Encoded protein: CSEREILSYTF.

The chain is built from TRBV3-1 (or the pseudogene TRBV3-2) and TRBJ2-6, with TRBD1 matching over 8 bases. This CDR3 has 19 amino acids. Losses at the gene ends were 5 bases for V and 2 bases for J; bases not matched to a gene: 14. CDR1 and CDR2 from the germline V gene are LGHDT and YNNKEL (reference sequence). The CDR3 spells CASSAFLTGDWTGANVLTF. DNA of the CDR3: TGTGCCAGCAGCGCTTTCCTGACAGGGGATTGGACTGGGGCCAACGTCCTGACTTTC.

The chain joins TRBV28 to TRBJ2-1; the D gene is possibly TRBD1 (6 bases). CDR3 size: 14 residues. Germline-derived CDR1 and CDR2 are MDHEN and SYDVKM. The V end lost 6 bases, the J end lost 6 bases, and 15 bases lay between the germline ends. CDR3 sequence reads: CASRGNRVSNEQFF. CDR3 in DNA: TGTGCCAGCAGAGGCAACAGGGTTTCCAATGAGCAGTTCTTC. Filled out from reference TRBV28 and TRBJ2-1, the complete variable domain reads DVKVTQSSRYLVKRTGEKVFLECVQDMDHENMFWYRQDPGLGLRLIYFSYDVKMKEKGDIPEGYSVSREKKERFSLILESASTNQTSMYLCASRGNRVSNEQFFGPGTRLTVL.

The rearrangement links TRBV7-8 to TRBJ1-1; 7 nucleotides match TRBD1. The CDR3 runs 14 residues. The J segment lost 2 bases and the V segment lost 6 bases, leaving 6 bases of the junction unmatched. Germline V lookup: CDR1 SGHVS, CDR2 FQNEAQ. Here the CDR3 reads CASRTQGGNTEAFF. CDR3 coding DNA: TGTGCCAGCAGAACCCAGGGGGGAAACACTGAAGCTTTCTTT.

This clone occurred many times. The V call is TRBV2, the J call TRBJ1-1; 7 bases match TRBD1. Germline V gene data show CDR1 as SNHLY and CDR2 as FYNNEI. With 7 bases clipped from V and 5 bases from J, the junction kept 7 bases outside the gene matches. The CDR3 spans 13 residues. The CDR3 sequence: CASNAVTGTEAFF. The DNA of the CDR3 is TGTGCCAGCAACGCAGTGACAGGGACTGAAGCTTTCTTT. Full variable domain (remainder filled in from reference TRBV2 and TRBJ1-1): EPEVTQTPSHQVTQMGQEVILRCVPISNHLYFYWYRQILGQKVEFLVSFYNNEISEKSEIFDDQFSVERPDGSNFTLKIRSTKLEDSAMYFCASNAVTGTEAFFGQGTRLTVV.

The chain combines TRBV4-1 with TRBJ1-2, with D hard to call. CDR1 and CDR2 (germline): MGHRA, YSYEKL. The CDR3 is made up of 14 amino acids. Between the trimmed V and J ends, which lost 3 bases and 3 bases, there was a span of 11 bases. As DNA, the CDR3 is TGCGCCAGCAGCCATACGGGGTTTGACTATGGCTACACCTTC. Its protein product is CASSHTGFDYGYTF.

The gene calls are TRBV19 and TRBJ1-4, with a tentative D call TRBD1 (6 bases). Germline V gene lookup returns CDR1 LNHDA and CDR2 SQIVND (reference sequence). The CDR3 is 13 residues long. Trimming removed 6 bases at V and 7 bases at J, with 12 bases between. As DNA, the CDR3 is TGTGCCAGTAGCGCAGGGGAAGTTGAAAAACTGTTTTTT. This gives the protein CASSAGEVEKLFF.

The chain uses TRBV7-2 and TRBJ1-6, with 7 bases identical to TRBD1. V shed 3 bases, J shed 9 bases, and the junction held 8 bases outside the gene matches. There are 15 residues in the CDR3. Germline CDR1 reads SGHTA; CDR2 reads FQGNSA. CDR3 bases: TGTGCCAGCAGCTTGACAGGGCCCATTAGTTCACCCCTCCACTTT. Translated, it gives CASSLTGPISSPLHF. Full variable domain (missing parts from reference TRBV7-2 and TRBJ1-6): GAGVSQSPSNKVTEKGKDVELRCDPISGHTALYWYRQSLGQGLEFLIYFQGNSAPDKSGLPSDRFSAERTGGSVSTLTIQRTQQEDSAVYLCASSLTGPISSPLHFGNGTRLTVT.

Written as DNA, the CDR3 is TGTGCCACCAGTGATTCGGGACAGGGGAACACAGATACGCAGTATTTT. Encoded protein: CATSDSGQGNTDTQYF. This sequence joins TRBV24-1 and TRBJ2-3; TRBD1 agrees at 10 bases. Losses at the gene ends were 2 bases for V and 2 bases for J; bases not matched to a gene: 3. The CDR3 is 16 residues long. The V gene's germline CDR1 is KGHDR and CDR2 SFDVKD.

The chain carries TRBV6-5 and TRBJ2-2, with D maybe TRBD2 (5 bases). The V gene's germline CDR1 is MNHEY and CDR2 SVGAGI. This CDR3 contains 16 residues. With 3 bases removed from V and 4 bases from J, the gap between germline ends came to 15 bases. CDR3 sequence: CASSYFDPEATGELFF. In nucleotides, the CDR3 is TGTGCCAGCAGTTATTTCGACCCGGAGGCCACCGGGGAGCTGTTTTTT.

CDR3 nucleotide sequence: TGTGCCAGCAGCATACAGGGTTGGGGCACTGAAGCTTTCTTT. Its translation is CASSIQGWGTEAFF. The chain recombines TRBV7-2 with TRBJ1-1, with a weak D call TRBD1 (6 bases). Germline V gene sequence: CDR1 SGHTA, CDR2 FQGNSA. The CDR3 length is 14 residues. Trimming took 5 bases from V and 4 from J, leaving 14 bases between them.

J is TRBJ1-1 and V is TRBV3-1 (or the pseudogene TRBV3-2); D is perhaps TRBD1 (6 bases). The CDR3 sequence is 15 residues long. Trimming took 0 bases from V and 3 from J, leaving 11 bases between them. CDR1 LGHDT and CDR2 YNNKEL come from the germline V gene (reference sequence). DNA for the CDR3: TGTGCCAGCAGCCAAGACCGGGGGGCCGACACTGAAGCTTTCTTT. Protein product: CASSQDRGADTEAFF.

This clone has only one observation. This sequence joins TRBV6-5 and TRBJ1-6; D unresolved. The germline V gene encodes CDR1 MNHEY and CDR2 SVGAGI. V gave up 0 bases and J gave up 10 bases, with 10 bases separating them. This CDR3 has 14 residues. The CDR3 DNA reads TGTGCCAGCAGTTACTCCCGAGGAGTATCACCCCTCCACTTT. This translates into CASSYSRGVSPLHF.

The chain couples TRBV28 to TRBJ2-3; TRBD2 agrees at 9 bases. Losses at the gene ends were 3 bases for V and 1 base for J; bases not matched to a gene: 2. The CDR3 has 15 residues. The V gene's germline CDR1 is MDHEN and CDR2 SYDVKM. Here the CDR3 reads CASSLVAGGTDTQYF. The CDR3 DNA is TGTGCCAGCAGTTTGGTAGCGGGGGGCACAGATACGCAGTATTTT.

The chain combines TRBV28 with TRBJ1-5; TRBD1 might be the D (6 bases). Per germline, CDR1 MDHEN and CDR2 SYDVKM. The CDR3 is 14 amino acids. V dropped 5 bases and J dropped 2 bases, with 10 bases sitting between them. The CDR3 nucleotides are TGTGCCAGCAGTACAGGGTCCGGCAATCAGCCCCAGCATTTT. Encoded protein: CASSTGSGNQPQHF. Supplemented by reference TRBV28 and TRBJ1-5, the full variable domain reads DVKVTQSSRYLVKRTGEKVFLECVQDMDHENMFWYRQDPGLGLRLIYFSYDVKMKEKGDIPEGYSVSREKKERFSLILESASTNQTSMYLCASSTGSGNQPQHFGDGTRLSIL.